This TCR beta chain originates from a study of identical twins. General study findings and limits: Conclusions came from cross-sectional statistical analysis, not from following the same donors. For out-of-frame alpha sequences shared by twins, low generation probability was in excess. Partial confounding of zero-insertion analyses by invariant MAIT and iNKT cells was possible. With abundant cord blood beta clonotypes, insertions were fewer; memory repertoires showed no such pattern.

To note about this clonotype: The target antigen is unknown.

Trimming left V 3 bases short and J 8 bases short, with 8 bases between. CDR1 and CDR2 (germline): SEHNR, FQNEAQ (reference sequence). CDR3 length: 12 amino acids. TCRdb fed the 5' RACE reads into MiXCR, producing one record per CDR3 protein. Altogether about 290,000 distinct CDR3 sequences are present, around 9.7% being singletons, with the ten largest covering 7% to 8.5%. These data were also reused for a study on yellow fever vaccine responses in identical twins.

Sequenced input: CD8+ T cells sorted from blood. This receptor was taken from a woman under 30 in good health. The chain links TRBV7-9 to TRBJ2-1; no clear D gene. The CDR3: CASSFDGYEQFF. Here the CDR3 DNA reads TGTGCCAGCAGCTTTGACGGATATGAGCAGTTCTTC.